Detailed here is one T cell receptor (beta chain). The target antigen is unknown. This sample stems from a study of T cell responses to AZD1222 COVID-19 vaccine. Broader study findings: Among spike-specific TCRs, nearly half reportedly target unmutated variant regions. Once two AZD1222 doses were given, Spike-specific TCR breadth and depth went up. Sampled repertoires all dated from after the peak T cell response.

Method: immunoSEQ multiplex PCR; TCRdb's copy keeps in-frame clones and lacks some. The sample lists 130,000 to 150,000 clones, around nine tenths seen once, with around 3.7% in the top ten. The specimen was peripheral blood, collected on day 0 of AZD1222 vaccination. The receptor was derived from an adult in good health.

CDR3 sequence reads: CASRGTSPTGELFF. CDR3 sequence (DNA): TGTGCCAGCAGGGGGACTAGCCCTACCGGGGAGCTGTTTTTT. The V call is TRBV7-9, the J call TRBJ2-2; TRBD2 matches at 9 bases. Trimming at V came to 6 bases and at J to 5 bases, leaving 4 bases not matched to a gene. The CDR3 extends over 14 amino acids. Per the germline V gene, CDR1 is SEHNR and CDR2 is FQNEAQ (reference sequence).